This paragraph reports one TCR beta chain. Its antigen is as yet unknown. This CDR3 contains 16 residues. V was pared by 1 base and J by 4 bases, with 13 bases between. Per germline, CDR1 KGHDR and CDR2 SFDVKD. TCRdb reprocessed the reads via MiXCR and lists one record per CDR3 protein. Of hundreds of thousands of distinct CDR3 sequences in the sample, around a third were seen once. This sample is drawn from a study of T cell repertoires in cytomegalovirus infection. Overall study context: The public TCR beta signatures pointed to both CMV infection and matching HLA type. Overall study results and limits: Using cumulative public TCR beta family frequency, the authors identified those who carried CMV together with the relevant HLA. The ex vivo response showed dominance by HLA-C-restricted CMV-specific TCR beta clonotypes.

This sequence originates from a human donor in good health (CMV status not recorded). Some clones in this sample may be carry-over from other donors' samples. The genes are TRBV24-1 and TRBJ2-1, with a possible D match to TRBD1 (7 bases). The sample here was cultured PBMCs, taken from culture after CMV antigen stimulation. CDR3 protein: CATSDFEAGGYNEQFF. CDR3 nucleotide sequence: TGTGCCACCAGTGATTTCGAGGCAGGGGGGTACAATGAGCAGTTCTTC.